A single sample gave rise to the 2 T cell receptor beta chains below, sequenced in a study of CD8+ T cells in alopecia areata. cDNA serving as the sequencing template came from extracted, reverse transcribed RNA. Here immunoSEQ multiplex PCR was the method, and the copy in TCRdb shows in-frame clones only, minus some. The sample has 150,000 to 200,000 clones, roughly 66% seen once. The sample in question was CD8+ T cells sorted from blood, obtained at week 0. The receptors originated from a human donor with alopecia areata.

The V call is TRBV19, the J call TRBJ1-1, with 12 bases that match TRBD1. The CDR3 runs to 15 residues. The V gene's germline CDR1 is LNHDA and CDR2 SQIVND (reference sequence). J lost 2 bases, V lost 9 bases, and 7 bases had no gene match. The CDR3, as DNA: TGTGCCAGCATACTCGGGACAGGGGGCAACACTGAAGCTTTCTTT. It translates to CASILGTGGNTEAFF.

The chain is built from TRBV29-1 and TRBJ2-5; D is perhaps TRBD1 (5 bases). The CDR3 is 13 residues long. V was clipped by 6 bases and J by 5 bases, with 16 bases between them. Germline lookup yields CDR1 SQVTM and CDR2 ANQGSEA. The CDR3 spells CSVPGIGLETQYF. The DNA of the CDR3 is TGCAGCGTCCCAGGGATAGGGTTGGAGACCCAGTACTTC. The variable domain in full, with the rest retrieved from reference TRBV29-1 and TRBJ2-5, is SAVISQKPSRDICQRGTSLTIQCQVDSQVTMMFWYRQQPGQSLTLIATANQGSEATYESGFVIDKFPISRPNLTFSTLTVSNMSPEDSSIYLCSVPGIGLETQYFGPGTRLLVL.